Listed below are T cell receptor beta chains from one sample, sequenced in a study of blood T cells in healthy people across ages. TCRdb ran MiXCR on the 5' RACE reads and lists one entry per CDR3 protein. The sample holds about 1.4 million distinct CDR3 sequences, 55% to 75% seen once. Specimen: blood. The receptors were sampled from a man aged 18 to 35 in good health. The CDR3 runs from the conserved cysteine through the conserved F or W. Fields, in order: clone size, D gene, V gene, J gene, CDR3 protein, CDR3 DNA. A D gene is named only where the DNA matches it firmly. Not all rows give a size; the values are once, few, many and, for expanded clones, a class.

size: .
D: .
V: TRBV30
J: TRBJ1-5
CDR3: CAWSVLASGGQPQHF
DNA: TGTGCTTGGAGTGTTCTCGCCTCCGGGGGTCAGCCCCAGCATTTT

size: once
D: .
V: TRBV9
J: TRBJ2-3
CDR3: CASSVGWDSSSGGAQYF
DNA: TGTGCCAGCAGCGTAGGTTGGGACTCATCCTCTGGAGGTGCGCAGTATTTT

size: .
D: TRBD1
V: TRBV12-3/TRBV12-4
J: TRBJ1-3
CDR3: CASSEDRGGNTIYF
DNA: TGTGCCAGCAGTGAGGACAGGGGAGGAAACACCATATATTTT

size: once
D: .
V: TRBV6-6
J: TRBJ1-2
CDR3: CASTSGTLYGYTF
DNA: TGCGCCAGCACTTCCGGGACGCTCTATGGCTACACCTTC

size: .
D: .
V: TRBV3-1
J: TRBJ2-6
CDR3: CASSQDSRLHSGANVLTF
DNA: TGTGCCAGCAGCCAAGATAGCAGACTCCACTCTGGGGCCAACGTCCTGACTTTC

size: few
D: TRBD1
V: TRBV6-6
J: TRBJ2-7
CDR3: CASSYLPRDRGYEQYF
DNA: TGTGCCAGCAGTTACCTACCCCGGGACAGGGGCTACGAGCAGTACTTC

size: few
D: .
V: TRBV29-1
J: TRBJ1-1
CDR3: CSAARGTEAFF
DNA: TGCAGCGCAGCGAGAGGGACTGAAGCTTTCTTT

size: .
D: .
V: TRBV11-2
J: TRBJ2-1
CDR3: CASSLGGYIIYNEQFF
DNA: TGTGCCAGCAGCTTAGGGGGTTATATTATATACAATGAGCAGTTCTTC

size: few
D: TRBD1
V: TRBV4-2
J: TRBJ2-3
CDR3: CASSGRTGTSTDTQYF
DNA: TGTGCCAGCAGCGGTAGGACAGGTACTAGCACAGATACGCAGTATTTT

size: .
D: .
V: TRBV2
J: TRBJ2-3
CDR3: CASRALAGIITDTQYF
DNA: TGTGCCAGCAGGGCGTTGGCCGGGATAATCACAGATACGCAGTATTTT

size: few
D: .
V: TRBV10-3
J: TRBJ1-2
CDR3: CAIGDQGYTF
DNA: TGTGCCATCGGAGACCAAGGCTACACCTTC

size: .
D: .
V: TRBV12-3/TRBV12-4
J: TRBJ2-1
CDR3: CASRGEQGSNEQFF
DNA: TGTGCCAGCAGAGGTGAACAGGGATCCAATGAGCAGTTCTTC

size: .
D: .
V: TRBV5-1
J: TRBJ2-1
CDR3: CASSLGVGRNEQFF
DNA: TGCGCCAGCAGCTTGGGGGTGGGGAGAAATGAGCAGTTCTTC

size: .
D: .
V: TRBV12-3/TRBV12-4
J: TRBJ2-7
CDR3: CASSFGGRESSYEQYF
DNA: TGTGCCAGCAGTTTTGGGGGAAGGGAGAGCTCCTACGAGCAGTACTTC

size: few
D: TRBD1
V: TRBV12-3/TRBV12-4
J: TRBJ2-7
CDR3: CASSKKGQLYEQYF
DNA: TGTGCCAGCAGTAAGAAGGGACAGCTATACGAGCAGTACTTC

size: .
D: .
V: TRBV7-9
J: TRBJ2-7
CDR3: CASSPLGAGTYEQYF
DNA: TGTGCCAGCAGCCCCCTAGGGGCGGGAACCTATGAGCAGTACTTC

size: .
D: .
V: TRBV15
J: TRBJ2-1
CDR3: CATSGTRTLTYNEQFF
DNA: TGTGCCACCAGCGGAACTCGGACACTTACCTACAATGAGCAGTTCTTC

size: few
D: TRBD1
V: TRBV20-1
J: TRBJ1-2
CDR3: CSAHGTAIYGYTF
DNA: TGCAGTGCCCACGGGACAGCGATTTATGGCTACACCTTC